The present entry profiles one TCR beta chain with its context. The antigen is not known. At one end the junction does not follow the germline gene, possibly because of a read error. Germline CDR1 reads SSHAT; CDR2 reads FNYEAQ (reference sequence). There are 15 residues in the CDR3. This entry comes from a study of CD8+CD57+ T cells in acquired aplastic anemia. Points from the study as a whole: CD8+ Simpson's diversity did not differ significantly between patients and controls.

Genomic DNA was employed as the template in profiling TCR beta VDJ and CDR3. TCRdb redid the calling of the reads with MiXCR, one entry per CDR3 protein. The sample shows a few hundred thousand distinct CDR3 sequences, under 80% of them seen only once. The rearrangement links TRBV7-7 to TRBJ2-5; 11 bases are shared with TRBD1. The source is a human donor in good health, serving as a control. Sequences were obtained from sorted CD4+, CD8+, or CD8+CD57+ T cells (not recorded which) from PBMCs. As DNA, the CDR3 is TGTGCTAGCAGACCCGGGACAGGGGGGGAAGAGACCCAGTACTTC. It translates to CASRPGTGGEETQYF.